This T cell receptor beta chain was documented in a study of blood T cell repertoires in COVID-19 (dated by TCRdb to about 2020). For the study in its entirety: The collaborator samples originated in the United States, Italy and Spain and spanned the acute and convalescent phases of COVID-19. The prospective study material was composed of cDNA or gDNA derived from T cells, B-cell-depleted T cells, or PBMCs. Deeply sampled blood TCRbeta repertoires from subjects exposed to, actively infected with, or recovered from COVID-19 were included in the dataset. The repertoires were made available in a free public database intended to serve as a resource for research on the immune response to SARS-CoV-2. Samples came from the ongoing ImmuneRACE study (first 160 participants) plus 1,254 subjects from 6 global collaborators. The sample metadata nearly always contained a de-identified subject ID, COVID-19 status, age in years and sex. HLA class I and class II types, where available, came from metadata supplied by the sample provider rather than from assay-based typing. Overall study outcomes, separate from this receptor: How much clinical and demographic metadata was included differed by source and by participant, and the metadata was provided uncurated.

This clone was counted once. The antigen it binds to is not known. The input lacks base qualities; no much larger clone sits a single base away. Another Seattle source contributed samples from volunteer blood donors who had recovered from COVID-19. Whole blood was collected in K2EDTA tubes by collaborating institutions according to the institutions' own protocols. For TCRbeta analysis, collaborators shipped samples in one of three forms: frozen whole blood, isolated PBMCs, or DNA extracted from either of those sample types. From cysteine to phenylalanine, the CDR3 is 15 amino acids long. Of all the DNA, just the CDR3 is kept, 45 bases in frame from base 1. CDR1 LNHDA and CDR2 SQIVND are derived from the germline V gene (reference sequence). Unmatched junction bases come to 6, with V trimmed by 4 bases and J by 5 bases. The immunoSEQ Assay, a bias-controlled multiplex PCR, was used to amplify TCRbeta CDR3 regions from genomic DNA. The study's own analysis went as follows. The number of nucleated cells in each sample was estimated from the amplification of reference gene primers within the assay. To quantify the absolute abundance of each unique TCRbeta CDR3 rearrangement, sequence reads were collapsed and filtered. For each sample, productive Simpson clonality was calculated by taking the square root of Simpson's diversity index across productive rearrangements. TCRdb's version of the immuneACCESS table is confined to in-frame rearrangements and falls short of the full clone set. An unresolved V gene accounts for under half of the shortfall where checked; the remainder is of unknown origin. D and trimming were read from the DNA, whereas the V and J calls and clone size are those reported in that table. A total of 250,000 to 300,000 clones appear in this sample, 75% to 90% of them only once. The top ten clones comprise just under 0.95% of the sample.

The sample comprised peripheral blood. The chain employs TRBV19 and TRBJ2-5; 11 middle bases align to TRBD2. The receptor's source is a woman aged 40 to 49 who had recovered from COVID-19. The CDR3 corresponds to CASSTPLAGVETQYF. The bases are TGTGCCAGTAGTACCCCACTAGCGGGAGTGGAGACCCAGTACTTC.